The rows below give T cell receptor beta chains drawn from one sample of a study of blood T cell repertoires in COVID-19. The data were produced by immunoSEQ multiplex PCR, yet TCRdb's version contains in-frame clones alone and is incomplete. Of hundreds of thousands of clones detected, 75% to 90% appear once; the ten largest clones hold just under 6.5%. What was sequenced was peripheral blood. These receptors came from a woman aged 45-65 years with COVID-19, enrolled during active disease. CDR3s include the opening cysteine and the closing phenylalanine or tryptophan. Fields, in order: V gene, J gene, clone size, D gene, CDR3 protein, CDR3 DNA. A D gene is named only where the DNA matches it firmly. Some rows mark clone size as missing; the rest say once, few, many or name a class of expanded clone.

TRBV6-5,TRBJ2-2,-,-,CASRDIGELFF,TGTGCCAGCAGGGACATCGGGGAGCTGTTTTTT
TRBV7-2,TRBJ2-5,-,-,CASSLRSGEVETQYF,TGTGCCAGCAGCTTAAGGTCGGGAGAGGTCGAGACCCAGTACTTC
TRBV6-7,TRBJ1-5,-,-,CASQAFGSIYQPQHF,TGTGCCAGCCAAGCTTTCGGGTCCATATATCAGCCCCAGCATTTT
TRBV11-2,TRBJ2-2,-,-,CASSLEGAIGELFF,TGTGCCAGCAGCTTAGAGGGGGCGATCGGGGAGCTGTTTTTT
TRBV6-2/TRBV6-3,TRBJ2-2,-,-,CASSYSRGQGVTGELFF,TGTGCCAGCAGTTACTCGAGAGGTCAGGGCGTCACCGGGGAGCTGTTTTTT
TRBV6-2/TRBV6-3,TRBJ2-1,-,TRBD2,CASSYGAGVNEQFF,TGTGCCAGCAGTTACGGAGCGGGAGTAAATGAGCAGTTCTTC
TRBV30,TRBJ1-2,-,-,CAWSRTRLNYGYTF,TGTGCCTGGAGCAGAACAAGATTGAACTATGGCTACACCTTC
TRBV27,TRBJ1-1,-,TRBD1,CASSRRQGAGDTEAFF,TGTGCCAGCAGCCGAAGACAGGGGGCAGGGGACACTGAAGCTTTCTTT
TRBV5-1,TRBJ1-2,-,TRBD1,CASSSTGQTYGYTF,TGCGCCAGCAGCTCCACGGGACAGACCTATGGCTACACCTTC
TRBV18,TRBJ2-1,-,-,CASSPPSRGSYNEQFF,TGTGCCAGCTCACCACCGAGCAGGGGCTCCTACAATGAGCAGTTCTTC
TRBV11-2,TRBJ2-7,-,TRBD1,CASSYSTGGFYEQYF,TGTGCCAGCAGCTACTCGACAGGGGGCTTCTACGAGCAGTACTTC
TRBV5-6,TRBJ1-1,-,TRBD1,CASSLIGGGIEAFF,TGTGCCAGCAGCTTGATAGGGGGCGGGATTGAAGCTTTCTTT
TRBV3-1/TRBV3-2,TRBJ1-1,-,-,CASSQGRGPEAFF,TGTGCCAGCAGCCAAGGCAGGGGCCCTGAAGCTTTCTTT
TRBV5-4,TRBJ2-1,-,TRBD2,CASSSIRSSAGLGYNEQFF,TGTGCCAGCAGCTCAATACGGTCCTCAGCGGGACTGGGATACAATGAGCAGTTCTTC
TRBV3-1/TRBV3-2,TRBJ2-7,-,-,CASKPLGSYEQYF,TGTGCCAGCAAGCCCCTCGGGTCCTACGAGCAGTACTTC
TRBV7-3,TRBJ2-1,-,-,CASSPSGSNEQFF,TGTGCCAGCAGCCCAAGCGGTAGCAATGAGCAGTTCTTC
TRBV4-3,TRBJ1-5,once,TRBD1,CASSRGYRQGASQPQHF,TGCGCCAGCAGCCGGGGTTATCGACAGGGGGCCAGTCAGCCCCAGCATTTT
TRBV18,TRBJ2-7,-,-,CASSPYTQTYEQYF,TGTGCCAGCTCACCATATACACAAACCTACGAGCAGTACTTC
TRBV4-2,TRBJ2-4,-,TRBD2,CASSRMGLADSPLAKNIQYF,TGTGCCAGCAGCCGCATGGGACTAGCGGATAGCCCACTAGCCAAAAACATTCAGTACTTC
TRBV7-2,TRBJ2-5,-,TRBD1,CASSKTGGRETQYF,TGTGCCAGCAGCAAAACAGGGGGTCGGGAGACCCAGTACTTC
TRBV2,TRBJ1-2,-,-,CASTGGNSGYTF,TGTGCTAGCACAGGAGGTAACTCGGGCTACACCTTC
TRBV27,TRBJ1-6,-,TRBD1,CAAGRQGYNSPLHF,TGTGCGGCAGGCCGACAGGGTTATAATTCACCCCTCCACTTT
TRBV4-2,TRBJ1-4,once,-,CASSQVFSLLGAEEKLFF,TGTGCCAGCAGCCAAGTTTTTTCTCTTTTGGGGGCCGAAGAAAAACTGTTTTTT
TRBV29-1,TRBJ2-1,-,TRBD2,CSVETSGLDEQFF,TGCAGCGTTGAGACTAGCGGGTTGGATGAGCAGTTCTTC
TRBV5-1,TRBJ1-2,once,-,CASSSDGTAYGYTF,TGCGCCAGCAGCTCGGACGGGACTGCCTATGGCTACACCTTC
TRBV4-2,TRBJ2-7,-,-,CASSQEPRAGDEQYF,TGTGCCAGCAGCCAAGAACCCCGGGCGGGCGACGAGCAGTACTTC
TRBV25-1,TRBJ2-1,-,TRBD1,CASSKTGTGGNEQFF,TGTGCCAGCAGTAAAACCGGGACAGGGGGCAATGAGCAGTTCTTC
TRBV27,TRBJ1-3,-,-,CASSFLPDRSSGNTIYF,TGTGCCAGCAGTTTCCTCCCAGACAGGAGCTCTGGAAACACCATATATTTT
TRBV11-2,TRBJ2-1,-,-,CASRTSLYNEQFF,TGTGCCAGCAGGACTTCATTGTACAATGAGCAGTTCTTC
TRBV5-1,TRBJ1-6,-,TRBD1,CASSQTGDNSPLHF,TGCGCCAGCAGCCAGACAGGGGATAATTCACCCCTCCACTTT
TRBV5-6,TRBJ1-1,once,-,CASSLRGPDEAFF,TGTGCCAGCAGTCTAAGGGGCCCAGATGAAGCTTTCTTT
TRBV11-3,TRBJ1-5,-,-,CASSLASGSEQPQHF,TGTGCCAGCAGCTTAGCCTCAGGGTCGGAGCAGCCCCAGCATTTT
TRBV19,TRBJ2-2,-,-,CASSIFLDTGELFF,TGTGCCAGTAGTATATTTCTCGACACCGGGGAGCTGTTTTTT
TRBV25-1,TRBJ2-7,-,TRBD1,CASLGTDRKYEQYF,TGTGCCAGCCTCGGGACAGATAGAAAGTACGAGCAGTACTTC
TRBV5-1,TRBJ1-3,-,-,CASSPGVGFYFLGNTIYF,TGCGCCAGCAGCCCTGGAGTGGGTTTTTACTTCTTAGGAAACACCATATATTTT
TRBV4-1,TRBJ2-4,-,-,CASSQGSGGGAKNIQYF,TGCGCCAGCAGCCAAGGTAGTGGCGGAGGAGCCAAAAACATTCAGTACTTC
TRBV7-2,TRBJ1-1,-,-,CASSWASQGSEAFF,TGTGCCAGCTCCTGGGCGTCCCAGGGTTCTGAAGCTTTCTTT
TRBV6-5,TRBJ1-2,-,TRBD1,CASSSRQGGYTF,TGTGCCAGCAGTTCCAGACAGGGGGGCTACACCTTC
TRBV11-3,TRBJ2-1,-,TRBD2,CASSLDGGRAKDEQFF,TGTGCCAGCAGCTTAGATGGCGGGAGGGCCAAGGATGAGCAGTTCTTC
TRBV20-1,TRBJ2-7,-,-,CSASPQTYEQYF,TGCAGTGCTAGTCCACAGACCTACGAGCAGTACTTC
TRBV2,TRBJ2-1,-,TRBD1,CASSAGGYNEQFF,TGTGCCAGCAGCGCAGGGGGCTACAATGAGCAGTTCTTC
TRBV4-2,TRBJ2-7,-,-,CASSHERPYEQYF,TGTGCCAGCAGCCACGAGAGGCCCTACGAGCAGTACTTC